Listed here are 2 T cell receptor beta chains from one sample, sequenced in a study of control samples from healthy donors and cancer patients. The protocol was immunoSEQ multiplex PCR, while the TCRdb copy is restricted to in-frame clones and leaves out a portion. The data hold roughly 220,000 clones, with about 93% observed a single time. The sample consisted of blood. The source is a man aged 50 to 60 in good health.

CDR3 in DNA: TGTGCCACCAGTGCTCCGGGACAGGACTTCTATGGCTACACCTTC. Translating gives CATSAPGQDFYGYTF. This rearrangement joins TRBV24-1 to TRBJ1-2, with 8 bases identical to TRBD1. V gave up 5 bases and J gave up 4 bases; unmatched junction bases: 8. The CDR3 is made up of 15 amino acids. Germline V gene lookup returns CDR1 KGHDR and CDR2 SFDVKD.

V is TRBV28 and J is TRBJ1-4; D remains unclear. The CDR3 runs 13 residues. Germline V gives CDR1 MDHEN, CDR2 SYDVKM. V gave up 6 bases and J gave up 5 bases, with 10 bases separating them. CDR3 amino acids: CASRQAGNEKLFF. The CDR3 DNA follows: TGTGCCAGCAGGCAAGCGGGGAATGAAAAACTGTTTTTT.